The 28 T cell receptor beta chains reported below all come from one sample, sequenced in a study of beta chain features in type 1 diabetes (dated by TCRdb to the late 2010s). Receptors were amplified or captured by the immunoSEQ multiplex PCR assay. All of the isolated RNA was reverse transcribed with the High Capacity cDNA Reverse Transcription Kit, so expressed TCRB transcripts were sequenced. TCRdb mirrors the immuneACCESS table, restricted to in-frame sequences. Some clones are absent from its copies; in checked studies, under half trace to an unresolved V gene, and the reason for the others is unknown. Recorded for this sample are roughly 310,000 clones; more than 9.5% of them occurred a single time. The ten largest make up 0.015% to 0.02% of the sample. Source material: naive CD4+ T cells from blood. This sample's cell subset or site label indicates: true naive CD4+ T cells. The receptors stem from a woman under 40 in good health.

In its sample, this clone was seen a few times. The chain combines TRBV30 with TRBJ2-7; TRBD1 matches 8 bases. After removal of 7 bases from V and 0 bases from J, the junction contained 5 bases not matched to a gene. Germline loops: CDR1 GTSNPN, CDR2 SVGIG (reference sequence). The CDR3 has 13 residues. The DNA of the CDR3 is TGTGCCTCCGACAGGGGTAGCTCCTACGAGCAGTACTTC. Its translation is CASDRGSSYEQYF.

The chain carries TRBV7-2 and TRBJ2-1; a possible D gene is TRBD2 (6 bases). Germline V gene data show CDR1 as SGHTA and CDR2 as FQGNSA. CDR3 size: 12 residues. The germline V and J ends were trimmed by 2 bases and 11 bases, with 10 bases remaining between them. The DNA for the CDR3 is TGTGCCAGCAGCTTATGGGGGGTACAGCAGTTCTTC. Its translation is CASSLWGVQQFF.

This clone was seen more than once but under ten times. The chain couples TRBV18 to TRBJ2-5; D call uncertain. The CDR3 is made up of 13 amino acids. Germline values: CDR1 KGHSH, CDR2 LQKENI. V shed 1 base and J shed 3 bases, with 6 bases lying between them. The CDR3 DNA is TGTGCCAGCTCACCACGTCCAGAAGAGACCCAGTACTTC. It translates to CASSPRPEETQYF.

The chain carries TRBV25-1 and TRBJ2-5; weak D call: TRBD2 (5 bases). The V gene's germline CDR1 is MGHDK and CDR2 SYGVNS. V was clipped by 4 bases and J by 7 bases, with 13 bases between them. CDR3 length: 13 amino acids. This CDR3 reads CASSGRTRGTQYF. DNA of the CDR3: TGTGCCAGCAGTGGGCGTACTAGAGGGACCCAGTACTTC.

This rearrangement joins TRBV5-1 to TRBJ2-1; 8 bases are shared with TRBD2. The CDR3 sequence is 15 residues long. Germline CDR1 reads SGHRS; CDR2 reads YFSETQ. Trimming took 4 bases from V and 6 from J; bases not matched to a gene: 9. The CDR3, as DNA: TGCGCCAGCAGCCATCCCCCGGGAGGGGGCAATGAGCAGTTCTTC. Protein: CASSHPPGGGNEQFF. The full variable domain, completed using reference TRBV5-1 and TRBJ2-1, is KAGVTQTPRYLIKTRGQQVTLSCSPISGHRSVSWYQQTPGQGLQFLFEYFSETQRNKGNFPGRFSGRQFSNSRSEMNVSTLELGDSALYLCASSHPPGGGNEQFFGPGTRLTVL.

This chain joins TRBV6-5 and TRBJ1-2, with 7 bases matching TRBD1. J was trimmed by 4 bases and V by 0 bases; bases with no gene match: 8. The CDR3 length is 16 residues. Germline loops: CDR1 MNHEY, CDR2 SVGAGI. CDR3 coding DNA: TGTGCCAGCAGTTACTCGCAAAGGGGGCGAGGCTATGGCTACACCTTC. It specifies CASSYSQRGRGYGYTF.

There are a few counts of this clone. This chain connects TRBV19 to TRBJ2-1, with 13 bases fitting TRBD2. Per germline, CDR1 LNHDA and CDR2 SQIVND (reference sequence). This CDR3 has 16 residues. V shed 5 bases and J 8 bases; nucleotides not matched to a gene: 9. The CDR3 bases are TGTGCCAGTAGTCGGACCGGGACTAGCGGGAACTATGAGCAGTTCTTC. It specifies CASSRTGTSGNYEQFF.

A few counts support this clone. The V and J genes are TRBV28 and TRBJ1-5; possibly TRBD1 for D (6 bases). The CDR3 has 15 amino acids. Germline-derived CDR1 and CDR2 are MDHEN and SYDVKM. V lost 6 bases and J lost 0, with 12 bases in between. In DNA, the CDR3 is TGTGCCAGCAGAAACAGGGATCCTAGCAATCAGCCCCAGCATTTT. Translated: CASRNRDPSNQPQHF.

There are a few counts of this clone. J is TRBJ1-1 and V is TRBV28; 8 nucleotides match TRBD1. The J segment lost 4 bases and the V segment lost 6 bases, leaving 7 bases of the junction unmatched. There are 14 residues in the CDR3. Germline V CDR1 and CDR2: MDHEN, SYDVKM. The CDR3 DNA follows: TGTGCCAGCAGCCTGGACAGGGTTGTCACTGAAGCTTTCTTT. This translates into CASSLDRVVTEAFF.

This rearrangement joins TRBV6-5 to TRBJ1-6; 12 positions match TRBD1. Germline V gives CDR1 MNHEY, CDR2 SVGAGI. The trim removed 6 bases at V and 7 bases at J, leaving 4 bases unmatched. The length of the CDR3 is 15 residues. CDR3 in amino acids: CASRGQGAMNSPLHF. Written as DNA, the CDR3 is TGTGCCAGCAGGGGACAGGGGGCAATGAATTCACCCCTCCACTTT.

The chain uses TRBV5-1 and TRBJ2-1; 7 positions agree with TRBD2. Germline loops: CDR1 SGHRS, CDR2 YFSETQ. The CDR3 spans 16 residues. The ends lost 0 bases at V and 3 bases at J; junction bases unmatched: 6. CDR3 protein: CASSLGLARIYNEQFF. DNA for the CDR3: TGCGCCAGCAGCTTGGGACTAGCCCGAATCTACAATGAGCAGTTCTTC.

The rearrangement links TRBV29-1 to TRBJ1-1; TRBD1 matches at 8 bases. The trim removed 6 bases at V and 0 bases at J, leaving 6 bases unmatched. CDR3 length equals 14 residues. Germline V gene lookup returns CDR1 SQVTM and CDR2 ANQGSEA. The CDR3 protein is CSVHPRGLNTEAFF. CDR3 in DNA: TGCAGCGTCCATCCCAGGGGGCTGAACACTGAAGCTTTCTTT.

CDR3 DNA: TGCGCCAGCTGCATCCCGGACGGAGGGGAGGCCAAAAACATTCAGTACTTC. It codes for CASCIPDGGEAKNIQYF. The chain carries TRBV5-1 and TRBJ2-4; D might be TRBD2 (6 bases). Germline values: CDR1 SGHRS, CDR2 YFSETQ. This CDR3 region has 17 residues. Trimming shortened V by 7 bases and J by 1 base, and 21 bases separated the two germline ends.

V is TRBV20-1 and J is TRBJ2-1, with TRBD1 matching over 8 bases. Trimming took 6 bases from V and 5 from J; bases not matched to a gene: 0. This CDR3 spans 11 amino acids. CDR1 and CDR2 from the germline V gene are DFQATT and SNEGSKA (reference sequence). CDR3 bases: TGCAGTGCGGACAGGGACAATGAGCAGTTCTTC. It encodes CSADRDNEQFF.

The chain has TRBV7-8 and TRBJ2-7; D is possibly TRBD1 (6 bases). The CDR3 loop spans 14 amino acids. The V gene's germline CDR1 is SGHVS and CDR2 FQNEAQ. The germline V and J ends were trimmed by 2 bases and 3 bases, with 11 bases remaining between them. CDR3 bases: TGTGCCAGCAGCTTAAAGGGGGATCGCTACGAGCAGTACTTC. It codes for CASSLKGDRYEQYF.

This clone was counted between two and nine times. The rearrangement links TRBV18 to TRBJ1-1; maybe TRBD1 (5 bases). CDR3 size: 16 residues. The ends were cut back, 4 bases at V and 0 bases at J, with 15 bases in the middle. The germline V gene has CDR1 KGHSH and CDR2 LQKENI. For the CDR3, the DNA is TGTGCCAGCTCACGGGGCCGGACAAAGATGAACACTGAAGCTTTCTTT. This codes for CASSRGRTKMNTEAFF.

This clone was observed a handful of times. The chain joins TRBV5-1 to TRBJ2-3; the D gene is possibly TRBD2 (6 bases). The CDR3 totals 16 residues. The germline V gene has CDR1 SGHRS and CDR2 YFSETQ. V was pared by 0 bases and J by 5 bases, with 16 bases between. CDR3 region: CASSLAGGDLKDTQYF. The CDR3 coding sequence is TGCGCCAGCAGCTTGGCCGGCGGGGACTTAAAAGATACGCAGTATTTT.

This clone was detected only a few times. The V and J genes are TRBV18 and TRBJ2-5; D is perhaps TRBD1 (6 bases). There are 15 residues in the CDR3. V gave up 4 bases and J gave up 4 bases, with 16 bases separating them. Germline V CDR1 and CDR2: KGHSH, LQKENI. The DNA of the CDR3 is TGTGCCAGCTCACGATCAACAGGGCGTGGAGAGACCCAGTACTTC. This sequence encodes CASSRSTGRGETQYF.

The chain recombines TRBV11-2 with TRBJ2-1; 12 bases fit TRBD2. Germline V gene data show CDR1 as SGHAT and CDR2 as FQNNGV. The CDR3 runs to 16 residues. The V gene end was trimmed by 2 bases and the J gene end by 9 bases; junction bases not matched to a gene: 8. The chain's CDR3 is CASSLLSLAGGGEQFF. CDR3 DNA sequence: TGTGCCAGCAGCTTATTGTCCCTAGCGGGAGGGGGTGAGCAGTTCTTC.

The chain carries TRBV7-2 and TRBJ2-7; D might be TRBD2 (6 bases). CDR1 and CDR2 (germline): SGHTA, FQGNSA. V lost 2 bases and J lost 4, with 18 bases in between. This CDR3 comprises 16 residues. The CDR3 sequence is CASSLYPLPAGYEQYF. CDR3 nucleotide sequence: TGTGCCAGCAGCTTATACCCCCTACCGGCGGGGTACGAGCAGTACTTC.

The chain recombines TRBV19 with TRBJ1-1; weak D call: TRBD1 (5 bases). Germline CDR1 and CDR2: LNHDA and SQIVND (reference sequence). Trimming left V 7 bases short and J 3 bases short, with 15 bases between. The CDR3 runs 14 residues. CDR3 amino acids: CASTSTDEYTEAFF. The CDR3, as DNA: TGTGCCAGTACCTCGACAGACGAATACACTGAAGCTTTCTTT.

This clone came up a few times. The gene calls are TRBV28 and TRBJ2-2; possibly TRBD2 for D (7 bases). Trimming removed 4 bases at V and 3 bases at J, with 9 bases between. Germline CDR1 and CDR2: MDHEN and SYDVKM. CDR3 length: 14 residues. CDR3 in DNA: TGTGCCAGCAGTTCGGGGGGCTACACCGGGGAGCTGTTTTTT. This codes for CASSSGGYTGELFF.

This clone was detected only a few times. The chain has TRBV25-1 and TRBJ1-1; possibly TRBD1 for D (5 bases). There are 13 residues in the CDR3. V shed 8 bases and J shed 0 bases, with 10 bases lying between them. CDR1 and CDR2 (germline): MGHDK, SYGVNS. As DNA, the CDR3 is TGTGCCAGCGCGGGGCTAATGAACACTGAAGCTTTCTTT. Its translation is CASAGLMNTEAFF.

The chain carries TRBV16 and TRBJ2-1; D gene unclear. The CDR3 totals 14 residues. V lost 0 bases and J 7 bases, leaving 10 bases between the germline ends. Germline loops: CDR1 KGHSY, CDR2 FQNENV. CDR3 sequence: CASSQSSVANEQFF. The DNA for the CDR3 is TGTGCCAGCAGCCAATCCTCGGTTGCAAATGAGCAGTTCTTC.

This clone was detected only a few times. The V call is TRBV7-9, the J call TRBJ2-6, with 10 bases fitting TRBD2. Germline V CDR1 and CDR2: SEHNR, FQNEAQ (reference sequence). The CDR3 has 17 amino acids. Trimming at V came to 6 bases and at J to 1 base, leaving 6 bases not matched to a gene. DNA for the CDR3: TGTGCCAGCAGTCGGCTAGCGGGAGATTCTGGGGCCAACGTCCTGACTTTC. Translated, it gives CASSRLAGDSGANVLTF.

The V gene is TRBV30, the J gene TRBJ2-2, with 9 bases identical to TRBD2. Per the germline V gene, CDR1 is GTSNPN and CDR2 is SVGIG (reference sequence). This CDR3 contains 16 residues. With 8 bases clipped from V and 0 bases from J, the junction kept 10 bases outside the gene matches. The CDR3 spells CAVKRLAGSNTGELFF. In DNA, the CDR3 is TGTGCCGTCAAGCGGCTAGCGGGATCGAACACCGGGGAGCTGTTTTTT.

Only a few counts were recorded for this clone. The chain employs TRBV7-9 and TRBJ2-3, with D maybe TRBD2 (6 bases). Trimming took 3 bases from V and 2 from J, leaving 12 bases between them. CDR1 is SEHNR and CDR2 is FQNEAQ in the germline V gene (reference sequence). The CDR3 length is 15 residues. CDR3 region: CASSFSTGVTDTQYF. The CDR3 DNA is TGTGCCAGCAGCTTTTCCACGGGAGTCACAGATACGCAGTATTTT.

This clone showed up just a few times. The chain is built from TRBV6-1 and TRBJ2-2; TRBD2 might be the D (5 bases). The CDR3 contains 14 residues. Trimming took off 8 bases at V and 1 base at J, with 11 bases between the two ends. CDR1 MNHNS and CDR2 SASEGT come from the germline V gene. This CDR3 reads CASRRAGNTGELFF. The CDR3 nucleotides read TGTGCCAGCCGGCGGGCAGGGAACACCGGGGAGCTGTTTTTT.